This TCR beta chain was identified during a study of blood T cell repertoires in COVID-19. Study as a whole: PBMCs, B-cell-depleted T cells, or T cells provided the cDNA or gDNA that made up the material.

There are 15 residues in the CDR3. The V end lost 0 bases, the J end lost 8 bases, and 11 bases lay between the germline ends. Per germline, CDR1 MNHNY and CDR2 SVGAGI (reference sequence). Some clones are missing from TCRdb's copy, which holds only in-frame ones; the method was immunoSEQ multiplex PCR. The table has about 190,000 clones, less than 80% seen once. The TCR was taken from a woman aged 45 to 65 with acute or convalescent COVID-19. Sequences were obtained from peripheral blood. The V gene is TRBV6-6, the J gene TRBJ1-6, with D maybe TRBD1 (5 bases). CDR3 nucleotide sequence: TGTGCCAGCAGTTACTCGCAGGGTTGGGATTCACCCCTCCACTTT. Its protein is CASSYSQGWDSPLHF.